This TCR beta chain was identified during a study of patients and donors after allogeneic stem cell transplantation. This clonotype was picked up a small number of times. TCRdb analysed the RT-PCR reads with MiXCR anew, one entry per CDR3 protein. The sample contains roughly 960,000 distinct CDR3 sequences, about a sixth of which appear only once. This TCR was recovered from a human donor who was either an allogeneic HSCT recipient or a stem cell or donor lymphocyte infusion donor (not recorded which). It is not recorded whose cells these are; they may come from a transplant donor. The specimen was blood, either unsorted or a sorted T cell fraction (not recorded which).

CDR3 in DNA: TGCGCCAGCAGCTTGGGGACTAGCAACCCTCGGGATACGCAGTATTTT. Amino acids: CASSLGTSNPRDTQYF. The chain is built from TRBV5-1 and TRBJ2-3, with 8 bases identical to TRBD2. V lost 0 bases, J lost 6 bases, and 9 bases stayed unmatched. Germline V gene data show CDR1 as SGHRS and CDR2 as YFSETQ. This CDR3 has 16 amino acids.